The 26 T cell receptor beta chains below all came from one sample that was sequenced in a study of monozygotic twins with inflammatory bowel disease. TCRdb reprocessed the 5' RACE reads, keeping one entry per CDR3 protein, no DNA. The sample includes 440,000 or so distinct CDR3 sequences. Sequencing was carried out using blood. The receptors here all came from a human donor with ulcerative colitis or Crohn's disease, or a healthy co-twin of an affected twin (not recorded which).

V gene TRBV5-1 combines with J gene TRBJ2-1; TCRdb selects TRBD1, and the lack of DNA leaves this call unchecked. The CDR3 consists of 15 residues. Germline loops: CDR1 SGHRS, CDR2 YFSETQ. The CDR3 loop is CASSPDRAIYNEQFF.

The chain recombines TRBV5-1 with TRBJ2-1; TCRdb calls TRBD1, which cannot be checked without DNA. The V gene's germline CDR1 is SGHRS and CDR2 YFSETQ. The CDR3 covers 19 residues. This chain's CDR3 is CASSLARFRGGSSYNEQFF.

CDR3 residues: CASSQEGALNEQFF. This sequence joins TRBV3-1 and TRBJ2-1. The CDR3 spans 14 residues. CDR1 is LGHDT and CDR2 is YNNKEL in the germline V gene (reference sequence).

This rearrangement joins TRBV7-6 to TRBJ2-5; TCRdb selects TRBD2, and the lack of DNA leaves this call unchecked. Per the germline V gene, CDR1 is SGHVS and CDR2 is FNYEAQ. The CDR3 spans 13 residues. This chain's CDR3 is CASSSGALGTQYF. The full variable domain, in which reference TRBV7-6 and TRBJ2-5 provide the parts outside the CDR3, is GAGVSQSPRYKVTKRGQDVALRCDPISGHVSLYWYRQALGQGPEFLTYFNYEAQQDKSGLPNDRFSAERPEGSISTLTIQRTEQRDSAMYRCASSSGALGTQYFGPGTRLLVL.

J is TRBJ1-1 and V is TRBV7-9; absent DNA, TCRdb's TRBD1 call cannot be checked. CDR1 is SEHNR, CDR2 FQNEAQ, per germline (reference sequence). The CDR3 contains 14 residues. The CDR3 loop is CASSHPRDRLEAFF.

This CDR3 reads CASSGGTGGAYGYTF. The rearrangement joins TRBV5-6 to TRBJ1-2; TCRdb outputs TRBD1, but without DNA this stays unchecked. The germline V gene encodes CDR1 SGHDT and CDR2 YYEEEE. This CDR3 comprises 15 residues.

The chain joins TRBV20-1 to TRBJ2-1; with no DNA, the TCRdb D assignment of TRBD1 cannot be verified. The CDR3 sequence is 12 residues long. CDR1 and CDR2 from the germline V gene are DFQATT and SNEGSKA (reference sequence). The CDR3 protein is CSASGGKGEQFF.

The chain links TRBV25-1 to TRBJ2-7; the D call from TCRdb, TRBD2, cannot be confirmed without DNA. Germline loops: CDR1 MGHDK, CDR2 SYGVNS. The CDR3 spans 14 residues. The CDR3 is CASSSRTRPYEQYF.

The V call is TRBV5-4, the J call TRBJ2-1; checking the TCRdb D call of TRBD1 is not possible without DNA. Germline CDR1 is SGHNT and CDR2 is YYREEE (reference sequence). The CDR3 runs 16 residues. The CDR3 spells CASSLPGVVSYNEQFF.

V gene TRBV5-6 combines with J gene TRBJ2-3; TCRdb returns TRBD2, unconfirmable since there is no DNA. This CDR3 comprises 16 residues. Germline lookup yields CDR1 SGHDT and CDR2 YYEEEE. CDR3 loop: CASSSTWDYLTDTQYF.

This chain connects TRBV4-2 to TRBJ2-3; checking the TCRdb D call of TRBD2 is not possible without DNA. The CDR3 totals 15 residues. The V gene's germline CDR1 is LGHNA and CDR2 YNFKEQ. The CDR3 spells CGSSQAAGGADTQYF.

V is TRBV5-1 and J is TRBJ2-5. This CDR3 comprises 13 residues. Germline V gene data show CDR1 as SGHRS and CDR2 as YFSETQ. CDR3 sequence: CASSLNHKETQYF.

The chain employs TRBV9 and TRBJ2-1; TCRdb names TRBD1, which stays unverified in the absence of DNA. CDR1 and CDR2 (germline): SGDLS, YYNGEE. This CDR3 has 17 residues. The CDR3 is CASSVGPGGFGIDEQFF. The whole variable domain, remainder taken from reference TRBV9 and TRBJ2-1, is DSGVTQTPKHLITATGQRVTLRCSPRSGDLSVYWYQQSLDQGLQFLIQYYNGEERAKGNILERFSAQQFPDLHSELNLSSLELGDSALYFCASSVGPGGFGIDEQFFGPGTRLTVL.

The V and J genes are TRBV20-1 and TRBJ1-2; the D call from TCRdb, TRBD1, cannot be confirmed without DNA. Germline CDR1 reads DFQATT; CDR2 reads SNEGSKA (reference sequence). The CDR3 sequence is 14 residues long. CDR3 amino acids: CSAIKDSARYGYTF.

The rearrangement uses TRBV7-9 and TRBJ2-3; the D call of TRBD2 rests on TCRdb alone, since no DNA is present to check it. Looked up from germline, CDR1 is SEHNR and CDR2 is FQNEAQ (reference sequence). The CDR3 spans 16 residues. The CDR3: CATNSQAGVVTDTQYF.

The CDR3 sequence: CSVETSGASTDTQYF. This rearrangement joins TRBV29-1 to TRBJ2-3; TCRdb's D gene call, TRBD2, goes unchecked for lack of DNA. Germline CDR1 SQVTM, CDR2 ANQGSEA. The CDR3 is 15 amino acids.

The CDR3 loop is CASSVTTSGANVLTF. V gene TRBV9 combines with J gene TRBJ2-6. Germline loops: CDR1 SGDLS, CDR2 YYNGEE. The CDR3 is made up of 15 amino acids. The entire variable domain, with the rest obtained from reference TRBV9 and TRBJ2-6, is as follows: DSGVTQTPKHLITATGQRVTLRCSPRSGDLSVYWYQQSLDQGLQFLIQYYNGEERAKGNILERFSAQQFPDLHSELNLSSLELGDSALYFCASSVTTSGANVLTFGAGSRLTVL.

This rearrangement joins TRBV5-1 to TRBJ1-1. There are 14 residues in the CDR3. CDR1 is SGHRS and CDR2 is YFSETQ in the germline V gene. CDR3 region: CASSLGPENTEAFF.

This chain joins TRBV9 and TRBJ1-1; with no DNA, the TCRdb D assignment of TRBD1 cannot be verified. The CDR3 runs 14 residues. The germline V gene has CDR1 SGDLS and CDR2 YYNGEE. Here the CDR3 reads CASSAGHQNTEAFF.

This chain joins TRBV20-1 and TRBJ1-5; absent DNA, TCRdb's TRBD1 call cannot be checked. The CDR3 length is 16 residues. The germline gives CDR1 DFQATT, CDR2 SNEGSKA (reference sequence). CDR3 loop: CSARAGRQGRDQPQHF.

The chain is built from TRBV27 and TRBJ1-2; TCRdb returns TRBD1, unconfirmable since there is no DNA. The CDR3 has 15 residues. Germline CDR1 and CDR2: MNHEY and SMNVEV (reference sequence). CDR3 region: CASSLSAGVGDGYTF.

The chain carries TRBV18 and TRBJ2-7; without DNA, the TCRdb call of TRBD1 cannot be checked. This CDR3 has 12 residues. In germline, CDR1 is KGHSH, CDR2 LQKENI. The CDR3 is CATAGAAFEQYF.

The rearrangement uses TRBV30 and TRBJ2-1; TCRdb's D call, TRBD2, is unchecked because there is no DNA. Germline CDR1 and CDR2: GTSNPN and SVGIG (reference sequence). The CDR3 has 17 residues. CDR3 region: CAWSVGTSGSKRNEQFF.

CDR3: CASSHPGRGLEGYTF. The chain links TRBV3-1 to TRBJ1-2. The CDR3 is 15 residues long. Germline V gene data show CDR1 as LGHDT and CDR2 as YNNKEL (reference sequence).

The V and J genes are TRBV5-1 and TRBJ2-1. CDR1 is SGHRS, CDR2 YFSETQ, per germline. This CDR3 has 14 residues. CDR3 amino acids: CASSVLGDNNEQFF.

J is TRBJ2-3 and V is TRBV29-1; TCRdb picks TRBD2, but there is no DNA to check that call. This CDR3 spans 15 amino acids. Germline V gives CDR1 SQVTM, CDR2 ANQGSEA. The CDR3 loop is CSVEEPSGGTDTQYF.